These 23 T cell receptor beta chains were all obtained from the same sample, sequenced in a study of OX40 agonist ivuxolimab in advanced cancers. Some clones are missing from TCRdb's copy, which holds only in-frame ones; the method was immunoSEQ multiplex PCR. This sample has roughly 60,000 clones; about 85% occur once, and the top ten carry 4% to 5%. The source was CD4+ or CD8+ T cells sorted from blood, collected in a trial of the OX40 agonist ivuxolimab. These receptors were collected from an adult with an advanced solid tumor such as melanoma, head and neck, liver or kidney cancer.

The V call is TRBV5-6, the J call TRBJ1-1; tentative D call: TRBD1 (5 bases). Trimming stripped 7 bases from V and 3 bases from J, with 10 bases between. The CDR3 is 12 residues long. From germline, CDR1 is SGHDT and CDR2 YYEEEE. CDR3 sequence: CASAWGDTEAFF. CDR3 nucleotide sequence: TGTGCCAGCGCCTGGGGGGACACTGAAGCTTTCTTT.

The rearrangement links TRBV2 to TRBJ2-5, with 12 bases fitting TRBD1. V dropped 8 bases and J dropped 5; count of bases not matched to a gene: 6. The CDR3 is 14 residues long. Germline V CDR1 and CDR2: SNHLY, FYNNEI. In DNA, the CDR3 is TGTGCCAGCGGGCGGGACAGGGGGCACGAGACCCAGTACTTC. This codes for CASGRDRGHETQYF.

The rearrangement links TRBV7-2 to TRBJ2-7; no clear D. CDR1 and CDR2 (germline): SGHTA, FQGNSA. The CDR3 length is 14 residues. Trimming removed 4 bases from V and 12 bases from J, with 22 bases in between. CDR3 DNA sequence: TGTGCCAGCAGCTCGGAAGCCCTGGTGGAGCAGTGGTACTTC. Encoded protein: CASSSEALVEQWYF.

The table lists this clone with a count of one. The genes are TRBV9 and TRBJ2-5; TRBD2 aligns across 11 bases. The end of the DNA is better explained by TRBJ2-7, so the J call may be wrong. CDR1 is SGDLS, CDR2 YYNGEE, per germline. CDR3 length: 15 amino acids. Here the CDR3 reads CASSPGTSGAYEQYF. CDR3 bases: TGTGCCAGCAGCCCAGGGACTAGCGGTGCCTACGAGCAGTACTTC.

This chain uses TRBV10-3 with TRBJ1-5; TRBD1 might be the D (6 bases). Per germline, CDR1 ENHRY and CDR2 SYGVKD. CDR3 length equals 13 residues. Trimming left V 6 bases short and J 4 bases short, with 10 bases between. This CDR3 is CAIREDRNQPQHF. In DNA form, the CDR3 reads TGTGCCATCAGAGAGGACAGAAATCAGCCCCAGCATTTT.

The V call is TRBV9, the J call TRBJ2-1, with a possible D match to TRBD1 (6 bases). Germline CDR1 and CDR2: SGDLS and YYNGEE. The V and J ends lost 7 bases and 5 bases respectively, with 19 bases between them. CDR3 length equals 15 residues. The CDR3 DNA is TGTGCCAGCCGACGTGGGGGCCTCGAGGACAATGAGCAGTTCTTC. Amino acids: CASRRGGLEDNEQFF.

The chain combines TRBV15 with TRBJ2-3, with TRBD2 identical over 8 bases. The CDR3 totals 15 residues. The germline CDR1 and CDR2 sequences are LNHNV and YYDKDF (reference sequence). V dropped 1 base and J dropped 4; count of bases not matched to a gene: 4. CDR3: CATSRVAGGADTQYF. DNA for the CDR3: TGTGCCACCAGCAGAGTTGCGGGAGGAGCAGATACGCAGTATTTT.

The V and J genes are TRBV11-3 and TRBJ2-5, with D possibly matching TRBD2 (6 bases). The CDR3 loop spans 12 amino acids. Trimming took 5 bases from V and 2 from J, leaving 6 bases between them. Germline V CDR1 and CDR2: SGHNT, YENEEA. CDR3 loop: CASSGGQETQYF. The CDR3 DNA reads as TGTGCCAGCAGCGGGGGGCAAGAGACCCAGTACTTC.

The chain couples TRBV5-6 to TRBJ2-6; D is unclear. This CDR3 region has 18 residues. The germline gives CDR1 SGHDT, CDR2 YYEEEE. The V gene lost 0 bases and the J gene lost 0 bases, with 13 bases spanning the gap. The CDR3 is CASSLARESNSGANVLTF. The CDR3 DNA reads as TGTGCCAGCAGCTTGGCCAGAGAAAGCAACTCTGGGGCCAACGTCCTGACTTTC.

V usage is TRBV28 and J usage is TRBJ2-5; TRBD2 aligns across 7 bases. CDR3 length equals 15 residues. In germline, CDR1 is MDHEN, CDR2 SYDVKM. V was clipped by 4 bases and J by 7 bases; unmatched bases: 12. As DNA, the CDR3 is TGTGCCAGCAGTTCCCTGGGGGAGCGGGGAGGGACCCAGTACTTC. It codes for CASSSLGERGGTQYF.

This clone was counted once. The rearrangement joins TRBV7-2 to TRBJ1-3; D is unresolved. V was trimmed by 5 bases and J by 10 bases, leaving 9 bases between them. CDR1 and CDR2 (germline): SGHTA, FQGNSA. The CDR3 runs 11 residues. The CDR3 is CASSRGGTIYF. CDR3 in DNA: TGTGCCAGCAGCCGGGGAGGAACCATATATTTT.

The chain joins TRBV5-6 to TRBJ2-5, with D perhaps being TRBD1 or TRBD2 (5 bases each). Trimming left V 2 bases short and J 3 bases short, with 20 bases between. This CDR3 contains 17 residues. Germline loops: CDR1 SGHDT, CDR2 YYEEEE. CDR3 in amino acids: CASSLWGGPQREETQYF. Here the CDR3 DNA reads TGTGCCAGCAGCTTATGGGGCGGGCCCCAAAGGGAAGAGACCCAGTACTTC. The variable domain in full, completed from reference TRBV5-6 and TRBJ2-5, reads DAGVTQSPTHLIKTRGQQVTLRCSPKSGHDTVSWYQQALGQGPQFIFQYYEEEERQRGNFPDRFSGHQFPNYSSELNVNALLLGDSALYLCASSLWGGPQREETQYFGPGTRLLVL.

The CDR3 DNA is TGTGCCAGCAGTTCGTCATTGAGGGGACAGCGACGGGCTCTCTCTGGGGCCAACGTCCTGACTTTC. Translation gives CASSSSLRGQRRALSGANVLTF. The V call is TRBV27, the J call TRBJ2-6; TRBD1 matches at 7 bases. CDR1 is MNHEY and CDR2 is SMNVEV in the germline V gene (reference sequence). The ends lost 4 bases at V and 0 bases at J; junction bases unmatched: 21. The length of the CDR3 is 22 residues.

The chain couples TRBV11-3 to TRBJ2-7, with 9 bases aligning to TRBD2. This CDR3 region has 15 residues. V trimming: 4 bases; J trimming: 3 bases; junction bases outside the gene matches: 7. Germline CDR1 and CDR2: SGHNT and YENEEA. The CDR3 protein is CASSSNPSGNYEQYF. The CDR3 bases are TGTGCCAGCAGCTCCAATCCTAGCGGGAACTACGAGCAGTACTTC.

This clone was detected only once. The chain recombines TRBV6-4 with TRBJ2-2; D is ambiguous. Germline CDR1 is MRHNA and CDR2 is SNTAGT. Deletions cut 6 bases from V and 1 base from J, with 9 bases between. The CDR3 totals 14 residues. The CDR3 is CASSRTGNTGELFF. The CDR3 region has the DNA TGTGCCAGCAGCCGGACGGGGAACACCGGGGAGCTGTTTTTT.

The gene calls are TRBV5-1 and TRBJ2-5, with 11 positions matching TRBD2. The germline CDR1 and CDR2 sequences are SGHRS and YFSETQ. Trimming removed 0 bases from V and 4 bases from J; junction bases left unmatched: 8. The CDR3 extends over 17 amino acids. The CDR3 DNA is TGCGCCAGCAGCTTGGGGAAAAACCTAGCGGGAGGAGAGACCCAGTACTTC. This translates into CASSLGKNLAGGETQYF. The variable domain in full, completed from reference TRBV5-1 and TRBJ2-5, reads KAGVTQTPRYLIKTRGQQVTLSCSPISGHRSVSWYQQTPGQGLQFLFEYFSETQRNKGNFPGRFSGRQFSNSRSEMNVSTLELGDSALYLCASSLGKNLAGGETQYFGPGTRLLVL.

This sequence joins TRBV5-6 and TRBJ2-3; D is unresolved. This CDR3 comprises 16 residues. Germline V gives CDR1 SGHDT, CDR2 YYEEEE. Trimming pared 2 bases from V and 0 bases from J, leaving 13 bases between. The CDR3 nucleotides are TGTGCCAGCAGCTTTGGGTTACAACCTAGCACAGATACGCAGTATTTT. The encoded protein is CASSFGLQPSTDTQYF.

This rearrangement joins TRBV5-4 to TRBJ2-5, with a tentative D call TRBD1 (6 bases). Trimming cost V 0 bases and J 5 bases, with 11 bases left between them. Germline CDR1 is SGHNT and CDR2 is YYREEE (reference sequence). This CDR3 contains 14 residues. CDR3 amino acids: CASSLAGGDETQYF. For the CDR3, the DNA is TGTGCCAGCAGCTTGGCTGGGGGCGATGAGACCCAGTACTTC.

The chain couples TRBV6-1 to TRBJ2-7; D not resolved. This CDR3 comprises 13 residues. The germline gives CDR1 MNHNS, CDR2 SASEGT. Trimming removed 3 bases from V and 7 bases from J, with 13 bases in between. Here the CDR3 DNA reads TGTGCCAGCAGTGATTTGGCCAGCCCTGAGCAGTACTTC. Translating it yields CASSDLASPEQYF.

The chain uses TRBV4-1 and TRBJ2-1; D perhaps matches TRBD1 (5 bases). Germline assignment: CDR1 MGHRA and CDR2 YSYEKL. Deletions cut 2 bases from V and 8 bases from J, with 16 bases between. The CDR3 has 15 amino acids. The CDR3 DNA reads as TGCGCCAGCAGCCAAAGGATTGGGGCTAGGGATGAGCAGTTCTTC. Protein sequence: CASSQRIGARDEQFF.

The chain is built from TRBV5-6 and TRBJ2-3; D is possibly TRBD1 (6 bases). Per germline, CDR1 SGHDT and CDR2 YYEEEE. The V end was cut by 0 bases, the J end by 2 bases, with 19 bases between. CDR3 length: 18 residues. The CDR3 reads CASSLVLGAGAVTDTQYF. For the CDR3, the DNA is TGTGCCAGCAGCTTGGTACTAGGGGCAGGGGCGGTCACAGATACGCAGTATTTT.

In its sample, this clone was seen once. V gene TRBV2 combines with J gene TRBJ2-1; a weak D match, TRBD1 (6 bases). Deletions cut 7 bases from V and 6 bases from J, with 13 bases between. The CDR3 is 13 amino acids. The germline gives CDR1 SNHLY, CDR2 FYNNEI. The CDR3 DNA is TGTGCCAGCAAGGGGGACGCGGGCAATGAGCAGTTCTTC. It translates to CASKGDAGNEQFF.

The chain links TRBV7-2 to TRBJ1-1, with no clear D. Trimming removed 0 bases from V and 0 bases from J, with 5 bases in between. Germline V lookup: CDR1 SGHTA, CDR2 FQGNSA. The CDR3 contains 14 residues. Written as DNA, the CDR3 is TGTGCCAGCAGCTTAGCGGGCGTGAACACTGAAGCTTTCTTT. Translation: CASSLAGVNTEAFF.